The present entry profiles one T cell receptor (beta chain) with its context. The antigen this receptor binds is unknown. Base qualities were left out, and no much larger clone turns up one base away. This entry belongs to a study of shared clonotypes between healthy human individuals (TCRdb year 2020). About the study as a whole: The cohort comprised a couple of women and a few men aged 18 to 49 years. For each donor, CD4 naive and CD4 memory were each run on three plates, CD8 naive on two plates, and CD8 memory on one plate. The study deeply sequenced blood TCR repertoires of about 5 healthy adults to estimate repertoire size and the extent of clonotype sharing between individuals. Libraries were prepared and TCR repertoires were sequenced by different laboratories using diverse techniques, in order to increase sequencing depth and limit assay-specific biases. Leukapheresis yielded between about 0.85 and 10 billion PBMCs per donor.

Paper-wide results and their limitations: Larger estimated clonotype richness was generally found for naive subsets than for memory subsets. Only blood was sampled, and tissue TCR repertoires likely differ from those in blood. Even with the large sequencing depth, rarefaction of the sorted-subset datasets indicated that sequencing was incomplete. Pairwise subsampling led to the expectation that sequencing depth would affect the degree of clonotype sharing among donors. When several donors were compared, the shared fraction of clonotypes was 5% to 6.5% for naive CD4, more than 3% for naive CD8, 2% to 2.5% for memory CD4, and about 0.36% for memory CD8. The genetic and exposure-history diversity represented was limited by the small number of donors. Compared with non-shared clonotypes, the clonotypes found in all four sorted-subset donors had higher generation probabilities.

For CDR1 and CDR2, the germline V gene (reference sequence) lists WNHNN and SYGVQD. Taken from cysteine to phenylalanine, the CDR3 has 16 residues. Of the read, only the CDR3 DNA is kept; its 48 bases are in frame from base 1. Germline trimming amounts to 4 bases on V and 2 bases on J, with 8 as the count of junction bases outside the gene matches. TCR CDR3 regions were amplified from genomic DNA by multiplex PCR using the deep immunoSEQ assay. Genomic DNA extracted from each cell subset was distributed evenly over all wells of several immunoSEQ 96-well plates, and each plate served as one replicate. For sorted subsets, each replicate PCR was loaded with about 200 ng genomic DNA, equivalent to about 33,000 T cell genomes. The purified libraries were quantified using a Qubit 3.0 fluorometer, sized with a Bioanalyzer 2100, and then quantified again using the KAPA Library Quantification kit. Every immunoSEQ 96-well plate was sequenced on a dedicated single-read 150-cycle Illumina NextSeq 550 flow cell. The authors processed their data as follows. Because the immunoSEQ output held only junctional sequences and lacked quality scores, the filtering could not match the filtering applied to full-length reads. Sequences were annotated with PyIR, a Python wrapper for IgBLAST v1.9, using IMGT germline references to assign V/J genes and CDR3. Reads were filtered out if the reads had weak V/J assignments (E-value above 1e-6), no CDR3, stop codons, out-of-frame junctions, or ambiguous translated residues. V3J clonotypes were defined as sequences sharing the same inferred V gene, J gene, and CDR3 amino acid sequence. To compute the percentage overlap between repertoires, the number of shared unique clonotypes was divided by the size of the smaller repertoire. Repertoire richness was assessed with RTK rarefaction, the Chao1 estimator, and Recon v2.1 estimates of unobserved clonotypes. OLGA was used to compute generation probabilities for all TCRbeta clonotypes that the gDNA method yielded from a handful of donors. TCRdb took over this immuneACCESS table, retaining in-frame rearrangements with V and J assigned. Such tables are incomplete; in checked studies, under half of the missing clones stem from an unresolved V gene, and the remainder is unexplained. The V and J calls and clone size were taken over from that table, and D and trimming were inferred from the DNA. The sample table lists around 1.5 million clones, under 99% of them with a count of one. The ten top clones hold roughly 0.4% of the sample.

Donors were healthy HIV-negative adults with no recently reported acute infections or vaccinations. Only Caucasian adults living in Nashville, Tennessee, USA were represented among the donors. CD4+ T cells were enriched through magnetic negative selection, after which naive cells were positively selected on CD45RA and the remaining negative fraction served as the memory subset. Blood was collected by leukapheresis, and PBMCs were isolated by Ficoll-Histopaque density gradient centrifugation and then cryopreserved in liquid nitrogen vapor phase. Purity and quantity of every magnetically sorted T cell population were checked by analytical flow cytometry. Genomic DNA was isolated from each sorted fraction and quantified by UV absorbance on a Nanodrop 2000c.

The sequencing sample was made of naive CD4+ T cells sorted from blood. Interpreted using the paper, the cell subset or site label stands for: CD45RA+ positively selected. The chain employs TRBV10-1 and TRBJ2-7, with 10 central nucleotides matching TRBD2. This clonotype originated in a man aged 30 to 45 in good health. The CDR3 protein: CASSGSRTSGPYEQYF. The DNA sequence reads TGCGCCAGCAGTGGGTCCCGGACTAGCGGACCCTACGAGCAGTACTTC.